Listed below are T cell receptor beta chains from one sample, sequenced in a study of neurological immune-mediated disorders. TCRdb called the 5' RACE reads again in MiXCR, with one record for every CDR3 protein. The sample carries approximately 85,000 distinct CDR3 sequences, 4.3% recorded once. Input material: PBMCs. Every receptor here comes from a woman in her fifties or sixties with multiple sclerosis. Both conserved end residues are part of each CDR3. D genes are given only for firm matches. Only part of the rows carry a size: once, few, many, or a class if the clone is expanded.

abundance,j_gene,v_gene,d_gene,CDR3aa,CDR3nt
many,TRBJ1-5,TRBV12-3/TRBV12-4,TRBD1,CASSLDTGGQGQPQHF,TGTGCCAGCAGTTTAGATACAGGGGGCCAGGGTCAGCCCCAGCATTTT
many,TRBJ2-3,TRBV30,-,CAWTGGLTDTQYF,TGTGCCTGGACTGGGGGCCTCACAGATACGCAGTATTTT
many,TRBJ2-5,TRBV5-1,-,CASSLPPPRDPQETQYF,TGCGCCAGCAGCTTGCCGCCCCCCCGGGACCCCCAAGAGACCCAGTACTTC
many,TRBJ2-5,TRBV7-9,TRBD1,CASSLGTGGEETQYF,TGTGCCAGCAGCCTCGGGACAGGGGGCGAGGAGACCCAGTACTTC
many,TRBJ2-5,TRBV28,TRBD1,CASSKSRQGKETQYF,TGTGCCAGCAGCAAATCACGACAGGGAAAAGAGACCCAGTACTTC
many,TRBJ2-5,TRBV20-1,-,CSGEGPQSWETQYF,TGCAGTGGGGAAGGGCCCCAAAGTTGGGAGACCCAGTACTTC
many,TRBJ2-7,TRBV20-1,-,CSARMSSSYEQYF,TGCAGTGCTAGAATGTCGTCCTCCTACGAGCAGTACTTC
many,TRBJ1-2,TRBV10-3,-,CAISESVLGPVF,TGTGCCATCAGTGAGTCGGTTCTCGGGCCGGTCTTC
many,TRBJ2-5,TRBV10-2,TRBD2,CASQGLAVQETQYF,TGCGCCAGCCAGGGACTAGCGGTCCAAGAGACCCAGTACTTC
many,TRBJ2-5,TRBV7-2,-,CASSLRGGVETQYF,TGTGCCAGCAGCTTAAGGGGGGGAGTGGAGACCCAGTACTTC
many,TRBJ2-7,TRBV20-1,TRBD1,CSARETGGLSQQYF,TGCAGTGCTAGAGAGACAGGGGGCCTCTCACAGCAGTACTTC
many,TRBJ2-1,TRBV5-5,-,CASSLVVGPTNEQFF,TGTGCCAGCAGCTTGGTGGTAGGGCCAACGAATGAGCAGTTCTTC
-,TRBJ2-2,TRBV7-6,TRBD1,CASSLEVGTDTNTGELFF,TGTGCCAGCAGCTTAGAAGTTGGGACAGACACGAACACCGGGGAGCTGTTTTTT
many,TRBJ1-2,TRBV24-1,-,CATSDPRTNNYGYTF,TGTGCCACCAGTGATCCTCGGACCAATAACTATGGCTACACCTTC